Listed here are 30 T cell receptor beta chains from one sample, sequenced in a study of radiotherapy plus CTLA-4 blockade in lung cancer (dated by TCRdb to the late 2010s). Libraries were built with the immunoSEQ multiplex PCR assay. The table comes from immuneACCESS by way of TCRdb, which keeps in-frame sequences with V and J called. Part of the clones is missing from these tables; in studies checked, under half for an unresolved V gene and the rest for unknown reasons. This sample lists about 59,000 clones; about 80% were detected once. In total, the top ten clones hold over 6% of the sample. Sequencing used peripheral blood, obtained from a patient treated with radiotherapy plus ipilimumab. The origin of the receptors is a human donor with non-small cell lung cancer whose response to radiotherapy plus ipilimumab could not be evaluated.

The rearrangement uses TRBV19 and TRBJ1-1; maybe TRBD1 (6 bases). The germline gives CDR1 LNHDA, CDR2 SQIVND (reference sequence). V was clipped by 1 base and J by 0 bases, with 9 bases between them. CDR3 length equals 15 residues. The CDR3 DNA reads as TGTGCCAGTAGTATAGCTCAGGGGATGAACACTGAAGCTTTCTTT. This encodes CASSIAQGMNTEAFF.

This chain links TRBV18 with TRBJ1-4; weak D call: TRBD1 (6 bases). Germline loops: CDR1 KGHSH, CDR2 LQKENI. V gave up 3 bases and J gave up 8 bases, with 16 bases separating them. The length of the CDR3 is 15 residues. CDR3 DNA: TGTGCCAGCTCACCCGGGGAACCGCAGGGGGAAAAACTGTTTTTT. It translates to CASSPGEPQGEKLFF.

This clone was counted once. This rearrangement joins TRBV6-4 to TRBJ2-5, with no clear D. Trimming pared 4 bases from V and 5 bases from J, leaving 11 bases between. CDR1 and CDR2 from the germline V gene are MRHNA and SNTAGT. The CDR3 has 13 residues. CDR3 in amino acids: CASSVDLGETQYF. The CDR3 bases are TGTGCCAGCAGTGTCGACTTGGGTGAGACCCAGTACTTC.

The chain carries TRBV18 and TRBJ1-1; tentative D call: TRBD1 (6 bases). The CDR3 runs 16 residues. Trimming removed 0 bases from V and 0 bases from J, with 11 bases in between. Germline V gene data show CDR1 as KGHSH and CDR2 as LQKENI. CDR3 DNA: TGTGCCAGCTCACCACCGGCGACAGGCATGAACACTGAAGCTTTCTTT. Amino acid sequence: CASSPPATGMNTEAFF.

This clone was seen a handful of times. This sequence joins TRBV19 and TRBJ2-4; TRBD1 agrees at 9 bases. Looked up from germline, CDR1 is LNHDA and CDR2 is SQIVND (reference sequence). This CDR3 region has 13 residues. The J segment lost 6 bases and the V segment lost 5 bases, leaving 2 bases of the junction unmatched. The CDR3 spells CASSSTGGNIQYF. The CDR3 DNA is TGTGCCAGTAGTTCGACAGGGGGAAACATTCAGTACTTC.

The V and J genes are TRBV23-1 and TRBJ1-3; 9 bases are a match to TRBD1. TRBV23-1 qualifies as an ORF whose function is uncertain. V gave up 3 bases and J gave up 4 bases; unmatched junction bases: 7. This CDR3 is built from 16 residues. This CDR3 is CASSQLQGALGNTIYF. In nucleotides, the CDR3 is TGCGCCAGCAGTCAGCTACAGGGGGCGTTAGGAAACACCATATATTTT.

V usage is TRBV15 and J usage is TRBJ2-5; tentatively, D is TRBD2 (5 bases). CDR3 size: 15 residues. The V gene's germline CDR1 is LNHNV and CDR2 YYDKDF (reference sequence). The V end was cut by 0 bases, the J end by 11 bases, with 19 bases between. The chain's CDR3 is CATSRDNRADSEQYF. CDR3 sequence (DNA): TGTGCCACCAGCAGAGATAATCGGGCGGACTCGGAGCAGTACTTC.

This clone was recorded once. CDR3 protein: CASSVVVTVGANYGYTF. Written as DNA, the CDR3 is TGTGCCAGCAGCGTAGTTGTCACAGTAGGGGCTAACTATGGCTACACCTTC. The chain employs TRBV9 and TRBJ1-2; D may be TRBD1 (5 bases). Germline V CDR1 and CDR2: SGDLS, YYNGEE. V lost 0 bases and J 0 bases, leaving 15 bases between the germline ends. CDR3 length: 17 amino acids.

The chain carries TRBV27 and TRBJ2-1; 15 bases map to TRBD2. The CDR3 runs 17 residues. Germline V gene data show CDR1 as MNHEY and CDR2 as SMNVEV (reference sequence). V shed 2 bases, J shed 6 bases, and the junction held 5 bases outside the gene matches. The CDR3 protein is CASSLIGLAGGFNEQFF. The CDR3 DNA reads as TGTGCCAGCAGTTTAATCGGACTAGCGGGGGGGTTCAATGAGCAGTTCTTC.

The chain has TRBV28 and TRBJ2-4, with 9 bases matching TRBD1. Germline V gives CDR1 MDHEN, CDR2 SYDVKM. V lost 8 bases to trimming and J lost 10 bases; unmatched junction nucleotides: 9. The CDR3 contains 13 residues. As DNA, the CDR3 is TGTGCCAGCGTGTCGGACAGGGGTGGGATTCAGTACTTC. Encoded protein: CASVSDRGGIQYF.

V gene TRBV19 combines with J gene TRBJ1-6, with D possibly matching TRBD1 (6 bases). The CDR3 is 15 residues long. In germline, CDR1 is LNHDA, CDR2 SQIVND (reference sequence). V lost 5 bases, J lost 6 bases, and 14 bases lay in between. The CDR3 DNA sequence: TGTGCCAGTAGTCTCCGGACAGAGACTAATTCACCCCTCCACTTT. This codes for CASSLRTETNSPLHF.

This clone was counted once. The gene calls are TRBV28 and TRBJ2-7; 10 bases align to TRBD1. V gave up 7 bases and J gave up 2 bases; unmatched junction bases: 5. The CDR3 loop spans 14 amino acids. CDR1 and CDR2 (germline): MDHEN, SYDVKM. As DNA, the CDR3 is TGTGCCAGCACCCCCGGGACAGGGGCCTACGAGCAGTACTTC. Its translation: CASTPGTGAYEQYF.

Only a few counts were recorded for this clone. The CDR3 nucleotides read TGTGCCAGTAGTATTGGACAGGGGTACGAAAAACTGTTTTTT. Its protein is CASSIGQGYEKLFF. The V gene is TRBV19, the J gene TRBJ1-4; TRBD1 agrees at 9 bases. The germline gives CDR1 LNHDA, CDR2 SQIVND (reference sequence). The CDR3 totals 14 residues. With V trimmed by 3 bases and J by 8 bases, 4 bases remained unmatched.

The J gene is TRBJ2-4, the V gene TRBV10-1, with 12 nucleotides matching TRBD1. The V and J ends lost 5 bases and 3 bases, in that order; junction bases with no gene match: 14. Germline V gene sequence: CDR1 WNHNN, CDR2 SYGVQD (reference sequence). The CDR3 extends over 19 amino acids. Here the CDR3 DNA reads TGCGCCAGCAGTTCGTCCCGGGACAGGGGGCCTCGCAACAAAAACATTCAGTACTTC. Translating gives CASSSSRDRGPRNKNIQYF.

The chain employs TRBV6-5 and TRBJ1-2; D is perhaps TRBD1 (5 bases). V was pared by 0 bases and J by 6 bases, with 8 bases between. The CDR3 has 13 residues. CDR1 and CDR2 from the germline V gene are MNHEY and SVGAGI. CDR3 nucleotides: TGTGCCAGCAGTTACTCGGTAGGGGATGGCTACACCTTC. The encoded protein is CASSYSVGDGYTF.

This chain uses TRBV30 with TRBJ2-7; maybe TRBD1 (5 bases). In germline, CDR1 is GTSNPN, CDR2 SVGIG (reference sequence). The V end was cut by 1 base, the J end by 3 bases, with 16 bases between. The CDR3 is 15 residues long. CDR3 DNA: TGTGCCTGGAGTGGGGCAATAGGGGTCGTCTACGAGCAGTACTTC. This sequence encodes CAWSGAIGVVYEQYF.

This sequence joins TRBV9 and TRBJ1-3; D unclear. From germline, CDR1 is SGDLS and CDR2 YYNGEE. This CDR3 spans 17 amino acids. The V end was cut by 1 base, the J end by 2 bases, with 16 bases between. As DNA, the CDR3 is TGTGCCAGCAGCGTACGAATGACGGGAGGAACTGGAAACACCATATATTTT. It encodes CASSVRMTGGTGNTIYF.

The chain has TRBV11-2 and TRBJ1-2, with D unclear. V dropped 1 base and J dropped 0 bases, with 6 bases sitting between them. CDR3 size: 14 residues. Germline assignment: CDR1 SGHAT and CDR2 FQNNGV. CDR3: CASSLVGANYGYTF. The CDR3 nucleotides read TGTGCCAGCAGCTTAGTGGGAGCTAACTATGGCTACACCTTC.

The rearrangement links TRBV9 to TRBJ1-2; TRBD1 matches at 8 bases. CDR1 is SGDLS and CDR2 is YYNGEE in the germline V gene. J was trimmed by 5 bases and V by 4 bases; bases with no gene match: 10. The CDR3 has 15 amino acids. CDR3 region: CASSIGAGGLYGYTF. The CDR3, as DNA: TGTGCCAGCAGCATCGGGGCAGGGGGCTTGTATGGCTACACCTTC.

This chain joins TRBV7-9 and TRBJ1-2; TRBD1 matches at 7 bases. Germline V lookup: CDR1 SEHNR, CDR2 FQNEAQ (reference sequence). This CDR3 contains 14 residues. With V trimmed by 4 bases and J by 4 bases, 6 bases remained unmatched. The CDR3 is CASSSTGATYGYTF. DNA for the CDR3: TGTGCCAGCAGCTCAACAGGGGCCACCTATGGCTACACCTTC.

V usage is TRBV11-2 and J usage is TRBJ1-5; TRBD1 aligns across 12 bases. Germline loops: CDR1 SGHAT, CDR2 FQNNGV. Losses at the gene ends were 5 bases for V and 3 bases for J; bases not matched to a gene: 2. The CDR3 runs to 15 residues. The CDR3 DNA is TGTGCCAGCAGCAAGGGACAGGGGGCCAATCAGCCCCAGCATTTT. Its translation is CASSKGQGANQPQHF.

This sequence joins TRBV4-3 and TRBJ2-1, with 9 bases identical to TRBD2. Per germline, CDR1 LGHNA and CDR2 YSLEER. CDR3 size: 16 residues. After removal of 6 bases from V and 3 bases from J, the junction contained 9 bases not matched to a gene. CDR3 loop: CASSPIAGAFYNEQFF. CDR3 nucleotides: TGCGCCAGCAGTCCTATAGCGGGGGCCTTCTACAATGAGCAGTTCTTC.

This clone was picked up one time. This chain uses TRBV28 with TRBJ1-5; D not certain. Deletions cut 6 bases from V and 6 bases from J, with 9 bases between. Germline assignment: CDR1 MDHEN and CDR2 SYDVKM. The CDR3 is 12 residues long. The CDR3 protein is CASSYLGQPQHF. The CDR3 coding sequence is TGTGCCAGCAGCTATCTAGGTCAGCCCCAGCATTTT.

This rearrangement joins TRBV6-6 to TRBJ2-3, with D possibly being TRBD2 (6 bases). Germline CDR1 reads MNHNY; CDR2 reads SVGAGI (reference sequence). This CDR3 is 16 amino acids long. The V end was cut by 4 bases, the J end by 0 bases, with 14 bases between. CDR3: CASSSPGGTSTDTQYF. DNA of the CDR3: TGTGCCAGCAGTTCTCCTGGCGGGACCAGCACAGATACGCAGTATTTT.

The genes are TRBV6-5 and TRBJ2-1; 8 bases are a match to TRBD2. This CDR3 has 14 amino acids. CDR1 is MNHEY and CDR2 is SVGAGI in the germline V gene. J lost 6 bases, V lost 5 bases, and 6 bases had no gene match. CDR3 sequence (DNA): TGTGCCAGCAGTGGCGGGGGGCCCTTCAATGAGCAGTTCTTC. This translates into CASSGGGPFNEQFF.

The chain links TRBV7-2 to TRBJ1-2, with 10 bases aligning to TRBD1. CDR3 length: 17 amino acids. Germline-derived CDR1 and CDR2 are SGHTA and FQGNSA. V lost 5 bases, J lost 3 bases, and 12 bases stayed unmatched. The CDR3 sequence is CASSLLTGGPLYYGYTF. The CDR3, as DNA: TGTGCCAGCAGCCTCCTGACAGGGGGCCCGCTCTACTATGGCTACACCTTC.

This clone was detected once. The chain carries TRBV4-3 and TRBJ1-1; D is possibly TRBD1 (5 bases). Germline CDR1 LGHNA, CDR2 YSLEER. Trimming left V 4 bases short and J 11 bases short, with 17 bases between. The CDR3 runs to 13 residues. CDR3 residues: CASSLVAGEMAFF. CDR3 nucleotides: TGCGCCAGCAGCCTCGTCGCGGGGGAAATGGCTTTCTTT.

This chain uses TRBV7-2 with TRBJ1-1; D remains ambiguous. V lost 1 base and J 6 bases, leaving 12 bases between the germline ends. The CDR3 spans 14 residues. The germline V gene encodes CDR1 SGHTA and CDR2 FQGNSA. The CDR3 DNA sequence: TGTGCCAGCAGCTTAGGGATGGGAGGCGCTGAAGCTTTCTTT. Translated, it gives CASSLGMGGAEAFF.

The V gene is TRBV6-6, the J gene TRBJ2-1; 8 bases align to TRBD2. V trimming: 6 bases; J trimming: 7 bases; junction bases outside the gene matches: 2. The germline V gene has CDR1 MNHNY and CDR2 SVGAGI (reference sequence). This CDR3 is built from 12 residues. The CDR3 spells CASSGGGNEQFF. CDR3 coding DNA: TGTGCCAGCAGCGGGGGGGGGAATGAGCAGTTCTTC.

The rearrangement joins TRBV27 to TRBJ1-2; 9 bases line up with TRBD1. The V segment lost 0 bases and the J segment 9 bases; nucleotides outside the gene matches: 2. Germline V gene data show CDR1 as MNHEY and CDR2 as SMNVEV (reference sequence). The CDR3 is 13 amino acids. CDR3 coding DNA: TGTGCCAGCAGTTTATCGGACAGGGGACGCTACACCTTC. Amino acid sequence: CASSLSDRGRYTF.